One and the same sample provided the 26 T cell receptor beta chains below, sequenced in a study of regulatory T cells in long-lasting Graves disease listed by TCRdb under 2021. This specimen's time point label, interpreted: newly diagnosed GD, antithyroid drugs for less than 3 months. RNA was extracted from PBMCs in TRIzol for both TCR sequencing and RNA sequencing. The protocol used for the library was multiplex PCR. Sequencing was carried out with an Illumina HiSeq 4000. iRepertoire HTBI primers and Arm-PCR amplification of CDR3 regions were used to construct TCR beta libraries. TCRdb reprocessed the public reads (quality trimming at Q25 with fastp, clone calling with MiXCR) and kept in-frame beta chains. Records with the same CDR3 protein are collapsed into one entry carrying the most frequent genes and DNA. This sample lists under 250,000 distinct CDR3 sequences; around a fifth were detected once. Of the sample, approximately 12% is held by the ten largest clones.

These data were likewise used in another study, on T cells in Graves' hyperthyroidism and ophthalmopathy.

The sample in question was peripheral blood mononuclear cells (PBMCs), obtained at new diagnosis, from a patient treated with antithyroid drugs. These receptors originate from a woman younger than 45 with Graves disease. Donor details come from another sample of the same person, matched by shared clones.

Details on this clonotype: It differs at one base from a far larger clone, so likely a read error. The chain joins TRBV2 to TRBJ2-7, with 7 bases identical to TRBD2. Unmatched junction bases numbered 10, after V lost 4 bases and J lost 7 bases. This CDR3 spans 14 amino acids. CDR1 and CDR2 (germline): SNHLY, FYNNEI. The CDR3 sequence is CASSVWREGNEQYF. CDR3 sequence (DNA): TGTGCCAGCAGTGTGTGGAGGGAGGGGAATGAGCAGTACTTC. Full variable domain (missing parts from reference TRBV2 and TRBJ2-7): EPEVTQTPSHQVTQMGQEVILRCVPISNHLYFYWYRQILGQKVEFLVSFYNNEISEKSEIFDDQFSVERPDGSNFTLKIRSTKLEDSAMYFCASSVWREGNEQYFGPGTRLTVT.

This sequence joins TRBV28 and TRBJ2-2; TRBD1 matches 11 bases. The trim removed 5 bases at V and 0 bases at J, leaving 2 bases unmatched. CDR1 and CDR2 from the germline V gene are MDHEN and SYDVKM. The CDR3 has 16 amino acids. This CDR3 reads CASSGQGAANTGELFF. CDR3 DNA: TGTGCCAGCAGTGGACAGGGGGCGGCGAACACCGGGGAGCTGTTTTTT.

The table lists this clonotype with many counts. V and J are TRBV6-1 and TRBJ1-1, with a possible D match to TRBD1 (6 bases). V was pared by 7 bases and J by 8 bases, with 20 bases between. This CDR3 spans 14 amino acids. From germline, CDR1 is MNHNS and CDR2 SASEGT. The CDR3 loop is CASTRAAGAGEAFF. The CDR3 nucleotides read TGTGCCAGCACCCGCGCGGCGGGGGCAGGGGAAGCTTTCTTT.

This clonotype was counted a few times. At one boundary the junction diverges from the germline segment, which might be a read error. The chain links TRBV20-1 to TRBJ2-5; TRBD2 matches at 9 bases. The length of the CDR3 is 14 residues. The germline V gene encodes CDR1 DFQATT and CDR2 SNEGSKA (reference sequence). In DNA, the CDR3 is TGCAGTGCTAGTGGGACTAGCCACCAGGAGACCCAGTACTTC. Protein product: CSASGTSHQETQYF.

This clonotype was counted at least ten times. The rearrangement uses TRBV28 and TRBJ1-2; D is undetermined. The length of the CDR3 is 12 residues. Trimming shortened V by 7 bases and J by 4 bases, and 10 bases separated the two germline ends. The germline gives CDR1 MDHEN, CDR2 SYDVKM. DNA for the CDR3: TGTGCCAGCAACGGAGACTCCTATGGCTACACCTTC. Translation: CASNGDSYGYTF.

This clonotype was counted ten times or more. The chain couples TRBV12-3 or TRBV12-4 to TRBJ2-7; D could derive from TRBD1 or TRBD2 (5 bases each). This CDR3 has 14 residues. V lost 2 bases and J 7 bases, leaving 15 bases between the germline ends. The CDR3 loop reads CASSLYEDWGEQYF. The DNA of the CDR3 is TGTGCCAGCAGTTTATACGAGGACTGGGGGGAGCAGTACTTC.

The CDR3 is CASRLGQGVVAEAFF. The CDR3 DNA sequence: TGTGCCAGCAGGTTGGGACAGGGGGTCGTCGCTGAAGCTTTCTTT. The J gene is TRBJ1-1, the V gene TRBV6-2 or TRBV6-3; TRBD1 matches 11 bases. Germline CDR1 is MNHEY and CDR2 is SVGEGT. Trimming took 6 bases from V and 6 from J; bases not matched to a gene: 9. This CDR3 is built from 15 residues.

This clonotype was seen a single time. The chain combines TRBV28 with TRBJ1-2, with 10 bases matching TRBD1. The germline V gene encodes CDR1 MDHEN and CDR2 SYDVKM. CDR3 length: 13 amino acids. The V and J ends lost 4 bases and 7 bases, in that order; junction bases with no gene match: 3. In DNA form, the CDR3 reads TGTGCCAGCAGTTCGGGACAGGGGTCTGGCTACACCTTC. Its translation: CASSSGQGSGYTF.

This clonotype has a count of ten or more. V gene TRBV13 combines with J gene TRBJ2-7; 8 bases line up with TRBD1. Germline V gene lookup returns CDR1 PRHDT and CDR2 FYEKMQ (reference sequence). The CDR3 is 15 amino acids. Trimming removed 4 bases from V and 5 bases from J; junction bases left unmatched: 10. The CDR3: CASSSRQGLAHEQYF. The CDR3 nucleotides are TGTGCCAGCAGCTCGAGACAGGGGCTTGCCCACGAGCAGTACTTC.

This clonotype was recorded many times. This chain joins TRBV29-1 and TRBJ2-7; D unresolved. Trimming cost V 6 bases and J 0 bases, with 15 bases left between them. There are 14 residues in the CDR3. Per germline, CDR1 SQVTM and CDR2 ANQGSEA. CDR3 nucleotides: TGCAGCGTCTGTTCAGGTTTAAGCTCCTACGAGCAGTACTTC. This sequence encodes CSVCSGLSSYEQYF.

In its sample, this clonotype was seen many times. CDR3 amino acids: CASSLAGTNGGELFF. The CDR3 nucleotides read TGTGCCAGCAGCTTAGCTGGGACTAACGGCGGGGAGCTGTTTTTT. The gene calls are TRBV7-9 and TRBJ2-2; 7 nucleotides line up with TRBD2. The CDR3 extends over 15 amino acids. CDR1 is SEHNR, CDR2 FQNEAQ, per germline (reference sequence). V trimming: 0 bases; J trimming: 7 bases; junction bases outside the gene matches: 5.

The rearrangement uses TRBV4-1 and TRBJ1-2; the match to TRBD1 covers 7 bases. This CDR3 has 12 residues. The junction had 5 bases not matched to a gene; V was cut back by 6 bases and J by 7 bases. The germline V gene encodes CDR1 MGHRA and CDR2 YSYEKL. In nucleotides, the CDR3 is TGCGCCAGCAGTACAGGGGTGAGTGGCTACACCTTC. This sequence encodes CASSTGVSGYTF.

The genes are TRBV11-2 and TRBJ1-1, with D perhaps matching TRBD1 (6 bases). Trimming removed 4 bases from V and 1 base from J, with 10 bases in between. CDR3 length equals 14 residues. Germline CDR1 SGHAT, CDR2 FQNNGV. Here the CDR3 reads CASSSRTENTEAFF. The CDR3 DNA reads TGTGCCAGCAGCTCGCGGACAGAGAACACTGAAGCTTTCTTT.

In the case of this clonotype: A read error is the likely source, as a far larger clone sits one nucleotide away. CDR3 sequence reads: CASSPGQLRGETLYF. The CDR3 DNA reads TGTGCCAGCAGCCCGGGACAACTCAGGGGAGAGACCCTGTACTTC. The chain links TRBV7-2 to TRBJ2-5; weak D call: TRBD1 (6 bases). Germline V CDR1 and CDR2: SGHTA, FQGNSA. The CDR3 is 15 amino acids.

This clonotype was detected ten times or more. V usage is TRBV27 and J usage is TRBJ2-3; 10 bases are a match to TRBD2. The CDR3 covers 18 residues. V lost 2 bases to trimming and J lost 7 bases; unmatched junction nucleotides: 15. Germline assignment: CDR1 MNHEY and CDR2 SMNVEV (reference sequence). CDR3 DNA sequence: TGTGCCAGCAGTTTACTCCCTCTTGAGCGGGGGGGGGCCCATACGCAGTATTTT. This gives the protein CASSLLPLERGGAHTQYF.

The chain combines TRBV7-2 with TRBJ2-3; 9 bases are shared with TRBD2. The CDR3 consists of 18 residues. J was trimmed by 1 base and V by 5 bases; bases with no gene match: 13. Germline V CDR1 and CDR2: SGHTA, FQGNSA. For the CDR3, the DNA is TGTGCCAGCAGCAATCGGCTAGCGGGATTATTCGGCACAGATACGCAGTATTTT. Translated: CASSNRLAGLFGTDTQYF.

This clonotype has a count of ten or more. The chain joins TRBV6-1 to TRBJ2-7, with D perhaps matching TRBD1 (6 bases). The CDR3 loop spans 13 amino acids. The germline CDR1 and CDR2 sequences are MNHNS and SASEGT. Trimming cost V 7 bases and J 1 base, with 11 bases left between them. CDR3 coding DNA: TGTGCCAGCACCGCGACAGGTTCCTACGAGCAGTACTTC. It translates to CASTATGSYEQYF.

This clonotype has just a few counts. The V and J genes are TRBV11-2 and TRBJ1-1, with a weak D call TRBD1 (5 bases). The V end was cut by 0 bases, the J end by 8 bases, with 10 bases between. CDR3 length equals 13 residues. Germline assignment: CDR1 SGHAT and CDR2 FQNNGV. CDR3 bases: TGTGCCAGCAGCTTAGATATTGAGGGGGAAGCTTTCTTT. Translation gives CASSLDIEGEAFF.

This clonotype was picked up many times. This chain links TRBV28 with TRBJ1-1; D gene ambiguous. The CDR3 extends over 13 amino acids. Per germline, CDR1 MDHEN and CDR2 SYDVKM. The V gene lost 10 bases and the J gene lost 0 bases, with 12 bases spanning the gap. The CDR3 reads CATLGLLNTEAFF. The CDR3 DNA is TGTGCCACCCTCGGGCTGCTGAACACTGAAGCTTTCTTT.

Many counts were recorded for this clonotype. The chain couples TRBV18 to TRBJ2-7; 7 bases fit TRBD1. Germline lookup yields CDR1 KGHSH and CDR2 LQKENI. The CDR3 consists of 16 residues. The J segment lost 0 bases and the V segment lost 3 bases, leaving 8 bases of the junction unmatched. The CDR3: CASSPPRDRYSYEQYF. Here the CDR3 DNA reads TGTGCCAGCTCACCCCCCCGGGACAGATACTCCTACGAGCAGTACTTC.

The V and J genes are TRBV28 and TRBJ1-1; a weak D match, TRBD1 (6 bases). Per germline, CDR1 MDHEN and CDR2 SYDVKM. The ends were cut back, 7 bases at V and 5 bases at J, with 14 bases in the middle. CDR3 length: 13 amino acids. The CDR3 reads CASIGGGRTEAFF. DNA of the CDR3: TGTGCCAGCATTGGAGGGGGTCGAACTGAAGCTTTCTTT.

As for this clonotype: A read error may account for a junction end that differs from germline. The J gene is TRBJ2-7, the V gene TRBV25-1; the match to TRBD1 covers 7 bases. Germline values: CDR1 MGHDK, CDR2 SYGVNS. The CDR3 consists of 18 residues. CDR3 in amino acids: CASGETQGVNRPIYEQYF. CDR3 coding DNA: TGTGCCAGCGGTGAGACGCAGGGGGTAAACCGCCCGATTTACGAGCAGTACTTC.

In this sample, this clonotype turned up many times. The V gene is TRBV24-1, the J gene TRBJ2-3, with 9 positions matching TRBD1. CDR3 length equals 18 residues. V lost 5 bases to trimming and J lost 2 bases; unmatched junction nucleotides: 13. The germline V gene encodes CDR1 KGHDR and CDR2 SFDVKD. Here the CDR3 reads CATSGVGTGPSFTDTQYF. The CDR3 DNA reads TGTGCCACCAGTGGAGTAGGGACAGGGCCCTCCTTCACAGATACGCAGTATTTT.

Ten or more counts support this clonotype. This rearrangement joins TRBV30 to TRBJ1-2; maybe TRBD1 (5 bases). Germline CDR1 GTSNPN, CDR2 SVGIG (reference sequence). The CDR3 is made up of 13 amino acids. V dropped 3 bases and J dropped 10 bases, with 18 bases sitting between them. The CDR3 sequence: CAWSALGSGVYTF. The CDR3 DNA reads TGTGCCTGGAGCGCCTTAGGTTCGGGGGTCTACACCTTC.

This chain connects TRBV10-3 to TRBJ2-3; no reliable D call. Trimming left V 7 bases short and J 2 bases short, with 13 bases between. This CDR3 contains 14 residues. Germline V gene sequence: CDR1 ENHRY, CDR2 SYGVKD. The DNA of the CDR3 is TGTGCCATCACCTCTAGTTGGGACACAGATACGCAGTATTTT. The encoded protein is CAITSSWDTDTQYF.

This clonotype was counted ten times or more. The gene calls are TRBV10-3 and TRBJ2-6; 11 positions agree with TRBD1. In germline, CDR1 is ENHRY, CDR2 SYGVKD. This CDR3 comprises 18 residues. V was pared by 4 bases and J by 0 bases, with 5 bases of the junction left unmatched. The CDR3 sequence: CAISGSGTGGSGANVLTF. The CDR3 nucleotides read TGTGCCATCAGTGGCTCGGGGACAGGGGGCTCTGGGGCCAACGTCCTGACTTTC.